Described below is a single TCR beta chain sequence and its context. In the authors' workflow: It was from reference gene primer amplification that nucleated cell counts were estimated. Repertoires were generated with immunoSEQ multiplex PCR, while TCRdb's copy carries only in-frame clones and drops some. From that table come the V and J calls and clone size; the DNA was used to work out D and trimming. Among about 300,000 clones listed, 65% to 85% were seen once. This sample is drawn from a study of blood T cell repertoires in COVID-19. Study-level background: Specimens from acute and convalescent COVID-19 originated in the United States, Italy and Spain. T cells, B-cell-depleted T cells, or PBMCs supplied cDNA or gDNA.

Trimming cost V 7 bases and J 2 bases; bases outside gene matches: 4. CDR1 is MNHNY and CDR2 is SVGAGI in the germline V gene (reference sequence). The CDR3 totals 13 residues. The clonotype comes from a woman aged 45-65 years with acute or convalescent COVID-19. Sequencing was performed on peripheral blood. The chain uses TRBV6-6 and TRBJ2-7; 8 bases line up with TRBD1. Here the CDR3 DNA reads TGTGCCAGCATGGGACAGGAGACCTACGAGCAGTACTTC. Residues: CASMGQETYEQYF.